The clone carrying this T cell receptor (beta chain) was seen more than once but under ten times. What it binds is not known. Per the germline V gene, CDR1 is SGHTA and CDR2 is FQGTGA. V was trimmed by 1 base and J by 0 bases, leaving 11 bases between them. The CDR3 contains 16 residues. The data originate from a study of beta chain features in type 1 diabetes. General observations from the study: Moderate but significant shortening of TCRB CDR3s was recorded in all four CD4+ subsets from Type 1 diabetes patients.

The isolated RNA, all of it, was reverse transcribed, so expressed TCRB transcripts were what got sequenced. Repertoires were generated with immunoSEQ multiplex PCR, while TCRdb's copy carries only in-frame clones and drops some. Here the sample spans about 160,000 clones, 6.5% to 10% being singletons. The chain has TRBV7-3 and TRBJ2-3; no firm D call. The sequenced sample consisted of central memory CD4+ T cells from blood. This sequence originates from a woman under 30 with type 1 diabetes. The CDR3 protein is CASSLRGSASTDTQYF. In nucleotides, the CDR3 is TGTGCCAGCAGCTTAAGAGGAAGTGCTAGCACAGATACGCAGTATTTT.